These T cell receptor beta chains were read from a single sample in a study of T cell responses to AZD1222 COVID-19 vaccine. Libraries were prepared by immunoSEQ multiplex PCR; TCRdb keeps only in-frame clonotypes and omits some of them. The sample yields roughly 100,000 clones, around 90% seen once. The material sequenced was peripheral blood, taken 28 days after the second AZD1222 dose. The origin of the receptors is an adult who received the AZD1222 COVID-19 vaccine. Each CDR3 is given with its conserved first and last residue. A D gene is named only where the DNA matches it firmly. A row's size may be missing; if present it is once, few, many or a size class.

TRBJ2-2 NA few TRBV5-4 TGTGCCAGCAGCTTGGCCCCGAGACGGAGGACCGGGGAGCTGTTTTTT CASSLAPRRRTGELFF
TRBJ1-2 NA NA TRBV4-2 TGTGCCAGCAGCCAAGAAGATCGCCACAGCGCTAACTATGGCTACACCTTC CASSQEDRHSANYGYTF
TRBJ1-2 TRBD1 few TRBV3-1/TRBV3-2 TGTGCCAGCAGCCAAGGAAGGACAGGTCTCTATGGCTACACCTTC CASSQGRTGLYGYTF
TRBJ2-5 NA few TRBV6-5 TGTGCCAGCACCCAAAACCAAGAGACCCAGTACTTC CASTQNQETQYF
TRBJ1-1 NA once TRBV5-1 TGCGCCAGCAGCTCGTTGGGGCGCGTGGACACTGAAGCTTTCTTT CASSSLGRVDTEAFF
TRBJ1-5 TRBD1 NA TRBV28 TGTGCCAGCAGCCAGGGGGGGGGACATCAGCCCCAGCATTTT CASSQGGGHQPQHF
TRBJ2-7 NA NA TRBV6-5 TGTGCCAGCAGCGCCGGGACGGATAATTACGAGCAGTACTTC CASSAGTDNYEQYF
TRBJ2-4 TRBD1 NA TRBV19 TGTGCCAGTAGTATCTTGACAGGGATGAAGGAAAACATTCAGTACTTC CASSILTGMKENIQYF
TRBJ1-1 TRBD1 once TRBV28 TGTGCCAGCAAAAGAGGGGGCGGCACTGAAGCTTTCTTT CASKRGGGTEAFF
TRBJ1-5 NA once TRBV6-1 TGTGCCAGCAGTGAAGGACTGGGAGGCAATCAGCCCCAGCATTTT CASSEGLGGNQPQHF
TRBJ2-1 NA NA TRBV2 TGTGCCAGCAGTGAAGACAATGAGCAGTTCTTC CASSEDNEQFF
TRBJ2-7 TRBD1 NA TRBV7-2 TGTGCCAGCAGCCAGTCGACAGGGTGGGAGCAGTACTTC CASSQSTGWEQYF
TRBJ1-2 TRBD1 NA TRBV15 TGTGCCACCAGCAGAGTTACGACAGGGGGTTCTGGCTACACCTTC CATSRVTTGGSGYTF
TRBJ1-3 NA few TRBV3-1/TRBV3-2 TGTGCCAGCAGTCCTCAGGGGTTCGGAAACACCATATATTTT CASSPQGFGNTIYF
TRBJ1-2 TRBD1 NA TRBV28 TGTGCCAGCAGTAGAAACAGGGGGCGGAACTTCTATGGCTACACCTTC CASSRNRGRNFYGYTF
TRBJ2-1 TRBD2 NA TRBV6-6 TGTGCCAGCAACCTAAACGGGAGGGCCGTCAATGAGCAGTTCTTC CASNLNGRAVNEQFF
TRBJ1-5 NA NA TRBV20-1 TGCAGTGCTAGTGTTAGCAATCAGCCCCAGCATTTT CSASVSNQPQHF
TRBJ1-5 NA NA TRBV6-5 TGTGCCAGCAGTCGCAGGGGCAATCAGCCCCAGCATTTT CASSRRGNQPQHF
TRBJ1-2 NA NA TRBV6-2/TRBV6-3 TGTGCCAGCAGTTACGGAGGCTACTATGGCTACACCTTC CASSYGGYYGYTF
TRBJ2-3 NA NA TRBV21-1 TGTGCCAGCAGCGGTAGACTAGCGAAGGCCACAGATACGCAGTATTTT CASSGRLAKATDTQYF
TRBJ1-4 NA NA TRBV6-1 TGTGCCAGCAGTGAAGCTTGGGACACCAATGAAAAACTGTTTTTT CASSEAWDTNEKLFF
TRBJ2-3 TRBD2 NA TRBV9 TGTGCCAGCAGCGTATTCTCGGCTAGCGGGAGACCAGATACGCAGTATTTT CASSVFSASGRPDTQYF
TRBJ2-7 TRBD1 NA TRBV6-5 TGTGCCAGCGGAAGGGGACAGGGGTCCTACGAGCAGTACTTC CASGRGQGSYEQYF
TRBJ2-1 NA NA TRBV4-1 TGCGCCAGCAGCCAAGAATTAAGCTCCTACAATGAGCAGTTCTTC CASSQELSSYNEQFF
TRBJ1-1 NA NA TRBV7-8 TGTGCCAGCAGCTGGGGTATCCGGAGGACTGCTGAAGCTTTCTTT CASSWGIRRTAEAFF
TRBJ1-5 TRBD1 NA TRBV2 TGTGCCAGCAGGCACGACAGGGGGGACAATCAGCCCCAGCATTTT CASRHDRGDNQPQHF
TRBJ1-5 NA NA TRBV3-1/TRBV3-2 TGTGCCAGCAGCCAAAGTGGACAGAACAATCAGCCCCAGCATTTT CASSQSGQNNQPQHF